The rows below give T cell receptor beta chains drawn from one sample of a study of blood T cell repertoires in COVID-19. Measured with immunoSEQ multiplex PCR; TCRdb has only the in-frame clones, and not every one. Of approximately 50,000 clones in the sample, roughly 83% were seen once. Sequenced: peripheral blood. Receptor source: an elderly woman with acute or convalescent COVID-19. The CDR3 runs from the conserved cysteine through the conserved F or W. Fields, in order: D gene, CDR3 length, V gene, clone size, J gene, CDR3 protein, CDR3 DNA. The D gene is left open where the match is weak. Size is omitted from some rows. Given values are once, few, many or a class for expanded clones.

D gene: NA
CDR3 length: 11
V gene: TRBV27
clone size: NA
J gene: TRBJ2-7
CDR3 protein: CASRQAYEQYF
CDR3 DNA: TGTGCCAGCAGACAGGCGTACGAGCAGTACTTC

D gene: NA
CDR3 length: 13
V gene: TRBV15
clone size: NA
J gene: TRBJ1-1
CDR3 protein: CATEAGVNTEAFF
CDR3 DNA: TGTGCCACCGAGGCGGGGGTGAACACTGAAGCTTTCTTT

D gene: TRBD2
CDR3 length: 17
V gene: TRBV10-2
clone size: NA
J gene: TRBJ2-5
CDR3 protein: CASTRVAGGTSRETQYF
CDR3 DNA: TGCGCCAGCACCAGAGTAGCGGGGGGGACATCCCGAGAGACCCAGTACTTC

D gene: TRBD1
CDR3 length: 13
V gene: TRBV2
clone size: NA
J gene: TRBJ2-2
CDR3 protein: CASRTTGNGELFF
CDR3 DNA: TGTGCCAGCAGGACGACAGGGAACGGGGAGCTGTTTTTT

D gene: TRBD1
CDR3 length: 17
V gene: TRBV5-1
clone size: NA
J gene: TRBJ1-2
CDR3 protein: CASSFRDSAVLTYGYTF
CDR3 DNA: TGCGCCAGCAGCTTCCGGGACAGCGCCGTACTAACATATGGCTACACCTTC

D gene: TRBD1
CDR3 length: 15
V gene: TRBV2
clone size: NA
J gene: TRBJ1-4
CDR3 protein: CASSARTGTNEKLFF
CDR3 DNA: TGTGCCAGCAGTGCGAGGACAGGGACTAATGAAAAACTGTTTTTT

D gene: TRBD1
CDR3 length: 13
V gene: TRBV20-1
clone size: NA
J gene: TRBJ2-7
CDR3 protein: CSASRRGFYEQYF
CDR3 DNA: TGCAGTGCTAGTCGCAGGGGGTTTTACGAGCAGTACTTC

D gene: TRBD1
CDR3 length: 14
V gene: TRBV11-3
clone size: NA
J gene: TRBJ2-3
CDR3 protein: CASSRGQGEDTQYF
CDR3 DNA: TGTGCCAGCAGCCGGGGACAGGGGGAGGATACGCAGTATTTT

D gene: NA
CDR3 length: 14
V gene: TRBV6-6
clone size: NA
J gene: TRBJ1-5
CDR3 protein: CASSLTGWSQPQHF
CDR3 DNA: TGTGCCAGCAGTTTAACAGGGTGGAGTCAGCCCCAGCATTTT

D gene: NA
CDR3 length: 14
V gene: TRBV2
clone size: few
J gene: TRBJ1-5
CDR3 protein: CASKGGGSNQPQHF
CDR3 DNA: TGTGCCAGCAAAGGGGGGGGTAGCAATCAGCCCCAGCATTTT

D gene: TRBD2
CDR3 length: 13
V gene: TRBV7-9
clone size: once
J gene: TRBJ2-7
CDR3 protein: CASSRGTIPEQYF
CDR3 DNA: TGTGCCAGCAGCCGGGGGACTATACCTGAGCAGTACTTC

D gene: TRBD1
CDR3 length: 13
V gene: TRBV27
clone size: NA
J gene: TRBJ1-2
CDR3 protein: CASSPDRVGGYTF
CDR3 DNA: TGTGCCAGCAGTCCAGACAGGGTCGGTGGCTACACCTTC

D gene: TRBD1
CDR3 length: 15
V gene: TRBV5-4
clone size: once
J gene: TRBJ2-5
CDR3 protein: CASSFRGQVRETQYF
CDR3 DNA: TGTGCCAGCAGTTTTCGGGGACAGGTTCGGGAGACCCAGTACTTC

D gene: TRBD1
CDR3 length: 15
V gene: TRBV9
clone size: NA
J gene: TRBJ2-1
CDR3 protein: CASSARDRGYNEQFF
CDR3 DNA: TGTGCCAGCAGCGCCCGGGACAGGGGCTACAATGAGCAGTTCTTC

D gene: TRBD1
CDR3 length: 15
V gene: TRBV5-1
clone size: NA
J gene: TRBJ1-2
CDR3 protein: CASSLQGGRNYGYTF
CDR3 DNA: TGCGCCAGCAGCTTGCAGGGGGGAAGGAACTATGGCTACACCTTC

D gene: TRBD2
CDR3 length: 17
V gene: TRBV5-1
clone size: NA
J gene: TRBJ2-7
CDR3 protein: CASSLVPAGGASYEQYF
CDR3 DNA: TGCGCCAGCAGCTTGGTTCCAGCGGGGGGGGCTTCCTACGAGCAGTACTTC

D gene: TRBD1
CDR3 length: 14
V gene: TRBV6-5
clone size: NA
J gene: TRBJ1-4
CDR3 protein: CASTGDRLNEKLFF
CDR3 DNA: TGTGCCAGCACCGGGGACAGGCTAAATGAAAAACTGTTTTTT

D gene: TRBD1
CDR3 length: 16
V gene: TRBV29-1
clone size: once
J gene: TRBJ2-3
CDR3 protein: CSVEATGTGGTDTQYF
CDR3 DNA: TGCAGCGTTGAAGCCACCGGGACAGGGGGAACAGATACGCAGTATTTT